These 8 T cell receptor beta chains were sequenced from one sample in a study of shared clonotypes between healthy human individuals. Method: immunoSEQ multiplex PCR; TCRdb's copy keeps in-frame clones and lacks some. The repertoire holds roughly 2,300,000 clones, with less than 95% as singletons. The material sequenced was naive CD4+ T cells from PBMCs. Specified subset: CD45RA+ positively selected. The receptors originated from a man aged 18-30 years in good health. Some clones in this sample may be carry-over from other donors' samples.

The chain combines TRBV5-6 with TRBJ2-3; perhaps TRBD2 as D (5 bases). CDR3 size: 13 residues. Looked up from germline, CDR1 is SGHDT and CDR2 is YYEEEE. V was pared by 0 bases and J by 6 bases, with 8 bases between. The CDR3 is CASSLAGVDTQYF. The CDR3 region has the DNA TGTGCCAGCAGCTTGGCCGGGGTGGATACGCAGTATTTT.

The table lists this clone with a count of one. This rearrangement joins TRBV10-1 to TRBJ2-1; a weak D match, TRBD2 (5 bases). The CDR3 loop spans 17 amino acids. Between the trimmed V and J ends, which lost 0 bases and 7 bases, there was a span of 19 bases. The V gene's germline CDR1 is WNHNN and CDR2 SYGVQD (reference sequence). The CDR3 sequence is CASSESYPSGNKNEQFF. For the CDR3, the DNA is TGCGCCAGCAGTGAGTCATACCCCTCGGGGAATAAGAATGAGCAGTTCTTC.

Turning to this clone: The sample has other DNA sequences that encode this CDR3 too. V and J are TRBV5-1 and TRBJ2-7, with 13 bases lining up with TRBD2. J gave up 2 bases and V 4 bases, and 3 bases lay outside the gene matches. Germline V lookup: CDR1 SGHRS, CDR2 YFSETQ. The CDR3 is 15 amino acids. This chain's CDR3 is CASSLGTSGTYEQYF. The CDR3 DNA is TGCGCCAGCAGCCTAGGGACTAGCGGGACCTACGAGCAGTACTTC.

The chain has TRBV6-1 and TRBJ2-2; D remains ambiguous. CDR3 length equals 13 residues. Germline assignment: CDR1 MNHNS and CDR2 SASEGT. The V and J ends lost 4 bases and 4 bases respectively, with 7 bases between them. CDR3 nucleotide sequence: TGTGCCAGCAGTGTCGACCTCACCGGGGAGCTGTTTTTT. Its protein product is CASSVDLTGELFF.

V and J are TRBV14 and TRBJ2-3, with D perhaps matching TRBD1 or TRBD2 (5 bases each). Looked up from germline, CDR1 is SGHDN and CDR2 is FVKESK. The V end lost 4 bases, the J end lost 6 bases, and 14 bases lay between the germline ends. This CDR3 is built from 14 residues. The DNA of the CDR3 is TGTGCCAGCAGCCCGGGACCGCTCGGGGATACGCAGTATTTT. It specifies CASSPGPLGDTQYF.

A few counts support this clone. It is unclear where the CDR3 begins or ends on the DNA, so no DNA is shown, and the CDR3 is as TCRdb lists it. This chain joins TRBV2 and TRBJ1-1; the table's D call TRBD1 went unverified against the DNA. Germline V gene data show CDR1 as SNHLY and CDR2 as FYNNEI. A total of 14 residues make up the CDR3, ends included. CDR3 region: CASSTSEQGDEAFF.

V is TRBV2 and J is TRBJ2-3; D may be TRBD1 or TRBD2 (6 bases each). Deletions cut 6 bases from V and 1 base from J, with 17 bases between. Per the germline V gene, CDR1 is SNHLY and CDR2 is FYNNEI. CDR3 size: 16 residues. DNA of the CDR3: TGTGCCAGCAGGGGAAGGGGGGCGAGTGGCACAGATACGCAGTATTTT. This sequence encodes CASRGRGASGTDTQYF.

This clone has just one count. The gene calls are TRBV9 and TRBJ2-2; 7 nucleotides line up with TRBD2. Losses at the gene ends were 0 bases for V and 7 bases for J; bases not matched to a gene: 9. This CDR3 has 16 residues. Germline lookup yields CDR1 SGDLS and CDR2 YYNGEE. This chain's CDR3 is CASSVGGGSIDGELFF. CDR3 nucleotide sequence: TGTGCCAGCAGCGTAGGGGGCGGGAGCATAGACGGGGAGCTGTTTTTT.